This T cell receptor beta chain was documented in a study of blood T cells in healthy people across ages. The donors, healthy Caucasians from Russia, were aged roughly 6 to 100. Isolated PBMCs totaled at least 6.5 million in each sample. V lost 1 base, J lost 2 bases, and 15 bases lay in between. The germline V gene encodes CDR1 MGHRA and CDR2 YSYEKL. This CDR3 spans 17 amino acids. Next came a second PCR, run for roughly 7 to 12 cycles, which used a sample-barcoded 5' primer along with a J-beta primer mix. Each CDR3 protein is one row after TCRdb ran MiXCR on the 5' RACE reads. The sample records 910,000 or so distinct CDR3 sequences, 51% being singletons.

This clonotype was obtained from a woman in her fifties or sixties in good health. Sequences were obtained from blood. The V call is TRBV4-1, the J call TRBJ2-1; D is possibly TRBD1 or TRBD2 (5 bases each). The CDR3 DNA reads TGCGCCAGCAGCCAAGGCCCGACTCGGGGCACCTACAATGAGCAGTTCTTC. Amino acids: CASSQGPTRGTYNEQFF.